The clone carrying this TCR beta chain was recorded a few times. Germline V gene data show CDR1 as SNHLY and CDR2 as FYNNEI. The CDR3 loop spans 12 amino acids. Trimming left V 7 bases short and J 4 bases short, with 7 bases between. This specimen comes from a study of technical replicates of blood from several donors. Sequencing was performed with immunoSEQ multiplex PCR; in TCRdb, only in-frame clones are kept and a portion is missing. This sample yields about 73,000 clones, of which roughly 93% are seen a single time; about 0.26% belongs to the top ten. Sequencing was done on a sample of T cells isolated from PBMCs. The V gene is TRBV2, the J gene TRBJ2-2; no clear D. The TCR was taken from a human donor in good health. The CDR3 nucleotides read TGTGCCAGCAAGGCTAGCACCGGGGAGCTGTTTTTT. Its protein product is CASKASTGELFF.